The rows below give T cell receptor beta chains drawn from one sample of a study of Ad26.COV2.S vaccination and SARS-CoV-2 variants. Profiling relied on immunoSEQ multiplex PCR, and the TCRdb table lists in-frame clones only, not all of them. The table lists some 500,000 clones, 85% to 90% of them singletons. The sample in question was peripheral blood, obtained in a trial of Ad26.COV2.S vaccine versus placebo. These receptors were obtained from a person aged 18-65 years who received the Ad26.COV2.S COVID-19 vaccine or a placebo. Both conserved end residues are part of each CDR3. Clone size is shown for a subset of rows, as once, few, many or a class of expanded clone.

cdr3_length j_call v_call clone_size cdr3_aa
13 TRBJ1-5 TRBV6-1 once CASSETWSQPQHF
14 TRBJ1-1 TRBV2 few CASSEHWANTEAFF
14 TRBJ1-1 TRBV6-5 - CASSYTGANTEAFF
12 TRBJ2-7 TRBV7-8 - CASSLSSSEQYF
16 TRBJ2-2 TRBV2 - CASSEDTGVRIGELFF
13 TRBJ2-3 TRBV4-3 - CASSLGLTDTQYF
17 TRBJ1-3 TRBV18 - CASSPSTGWAPGNTIYF
16 TRBJ2-3 TRBV14 - CASSQVGGAPADTQYF
16 TRBJ2-1 TRBV2 few CASSEGRLVVYNEQFF
16 TRBJ1-5 TRBV24-1 - CATSDPRGGSNQPQHF
15 TRBJ1-5 TRBV18 - CASSPNDRAHQPQHF
15 TRBJ2-2 TRBV28 - CASFSQGRDTGELFF
17 TRBJ1-1 TRBV9 few CASSVDPSRGWNTEAFF
11 TRBJ1-5 TRBV20-1 - CSAPRVQPQHF
15 TRBJ1-5 TRBV5-1 - CASSVTGDSNQPQHF
15 TRBJ1-5 TRBV7-2 - CASSFSTEANQPQHF
12 TRBJ1-2 TRBV11-2 - CASSHRQGGYTF
13 TRBJ1-1 TRBV7-2 - CASRPGEGTEAFF
13 TRBJ1-4 TRBV7-8 - CASSLRRDEKLFF
12 TRBJ2-5 TRBV7-9 - CAGSRDAETQYF
14 TRBJ2-1 TRBV18 - CASSPLNPGGEQFF
12 TRBJ2-1 TRBV5-1 - CASSLEVGEQFF
14 TRBJ1-1 TRBV5-1 once CASSSMDRTAKAFF
13 TRBJ2-4 TRBV12-3/TRBV12-4 - CASRRTPGNIQYF
12 TRBJ2-7 TRBV6-6 - CASSASAYEQYF
13 TRBJ1-2 TRBV19 once CASMAPLNYGYTF
13 TRBJ2-1 TRBV5-1 - CASSPGTANEQFF
12 TRBJ1-1 TRBV10-3 - CAISEVNTEAFF
15 TRBJ2-6 TRBV5-4 - CASSLSNSGANVLTF